This entry lists 4 T cell receptor beta chains sequenced from one sample in a study of cytomegalovirus exposure and HLA in healthy donors. PCR used 60 Vbeta primers and 13 Jbeta primers. Generated by immunoSEQ multiplex PCR, the TCRdb table keeps only in-frame clones and is missing some. The table includes under 250,000 clones, over 75% detected once. The sample taken for sequencing was PBMCs. Receptors were obtained from a male donor in good health and CMV-seronegative.

A note on this clone: Other DNA sequences in the same sample also yield this CDR3. The chain recombines TRBV27 with TRBJ2-7; D gene ambiguous. CDR3 length: 12 amino acids. The germline CDR1 and CDR2 sequences are MNHEY and SMNVEV (reference sequence). V was pared by 4 bases and J by 1 base, with 5 bases between. CDR3 sequence: CASSSPSYEQYF. The CDR3 region has the DNA TGTGCCAGCAGTTCCCCTTCCTACGAGCAGTACTTC.

The gene calls are TRBV6-5 and TRBJ2-7; 9 positions match TRBD1. Trimming at V came to 4 bases and at J to 5 bases, leaving 9 bases not matched to a gene. This CDR3 comprises 15 residues. The germline V gene has CDR1 MNHEY and CDR2 SVGAGI. CDR3 in amino acids: CASSSLGTGSHEQYF. The CDR3 DNA sequence: TGTGCCAGCAGTTCCCTTGGGACAGGGTCCCACGAGCAGTACTTC.

DNA of the CDR3: TGTGCCTTACCCGGGAGCGCTAACTATGGCTACACCTTC. The encoded protein is CALPGSANYGYTF. The rearrangement uses TRBV30 and TRBJ1-2; D uncertain. V was trimmed by 7 bases and J by 0 bases, leaving 12 bases between them. This CDR3 is 13 amino acids long. Looked up from germline, CDR1 is GTSNPN and CDR2 is SVGIG (reference sequence).

V usage is TRBV18 and J usage is TRBJ2-5, with D possibly matching TRBD2 (6 bases). The CDR3 is 16 residues long. CDR1 is KGHSH, CDR2 LQKENI, per germline. Trimming shortened V by 3 bases and J by 2 bases, and 16 bases separated the two germline ends. The CDR3 sequence: CASSPDLLALQETQYF. CDR3 nucleotides: TGTGCCAGCTCACCGGACCTACTAGCTTTGCAAGAGACCCAGTACTTC.